These T cell receptor beta chains were read from a single sample in a study of beta chain features in type 1 diabetes. Assay: immunoSEQ multiplex PCR; the TCRdb copy retains only in-frame clones and omits some. The table has fewer than 200,000 clones, 10% to 13% seen once. The specimen was central memory CD4+ T cells from blood. Receptor source: a man aged 30 to 45 with type 1 diabetes. CDR3s leave out the opening cysteine and the closing phenylalanine or tryptophan. Size is stated for part of the rows, as once, few or many counts, or as a class when the clone is expanded.

13 | few | TRBJ2-2 | TRBV5-4 | ASSFKLAGAGELF
11 | . | TRBJ1-2 | TRBV2 | ASSRRPGDGYT
11 | few | TRBJ1-1 | TRBV12-5 | ASGFWGDTEAF
11 | few | TRBJ2-7 | TRBV19 | ASSMRQTYEQY
13 | . | TRBJ1-5 | TRBV15 | ATSRDRAGNQPQH
13 | few | TRBJ2-3 | TRBV5-4 | ASSFSGSGTDTQY
14 | few | TRBJ2-1 | TRBV5-4 | ASSLFVLAGVHEQF
10 | . | TRBJ2-5 | TRBV4-2 | ASSQDLETQY
13 | few | TRBJ2-1 | TRBV18 | ASFQGRVSYNEQF
13 | . | TRBJ2-3 | TRBV15 | ATSRDRESTDTQY
10 | few | TRBJ1-1 | TRBV29-1 | SADRGVTEAF
11 | few | TRBJ2-3 | TRBV19 | ATLTGDRNTQY
11 | few | TRBJ1-1 | TRBV7-9 | ASSLRTQTEAF
11 | . | TRBJ1-4 | TRBV29-1 | SVRHSTNEKLF
13 | few | TRBJ1-5 | TRBV5-1 | ASSLGDRDAQPQH
13 | . | TRBJ2-2 | TRBV28 | ATRRLAGDNGELF
10 | few | TRBJ2-7 | TRBV4-2 | ASSQVGDRLY